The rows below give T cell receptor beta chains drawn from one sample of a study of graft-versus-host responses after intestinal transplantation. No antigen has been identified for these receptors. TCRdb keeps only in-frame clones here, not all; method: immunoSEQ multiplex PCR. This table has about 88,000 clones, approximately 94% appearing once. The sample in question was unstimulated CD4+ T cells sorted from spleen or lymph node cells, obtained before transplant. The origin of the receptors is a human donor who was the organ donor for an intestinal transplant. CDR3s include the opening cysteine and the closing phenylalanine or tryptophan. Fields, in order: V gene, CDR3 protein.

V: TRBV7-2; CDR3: CASSLAMLQGQNIQYF
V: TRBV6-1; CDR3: CASREGRTYEQYF
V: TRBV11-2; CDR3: CASSPDRGRDGYTF
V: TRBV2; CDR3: CASTKRGQGYEKLFF
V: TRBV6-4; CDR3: CASSDYGTGNNEQFF
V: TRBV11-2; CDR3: CASSLDRAYEQYF
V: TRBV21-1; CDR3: CASSNKVFGTNTGELFF
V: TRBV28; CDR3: CATKAAQGAVLVYGYTF
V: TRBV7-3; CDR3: CASSLGSAGEITDTQYF
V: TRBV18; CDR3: CASSPVPGGDTEAFF
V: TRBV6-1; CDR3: CASGSGVELFF
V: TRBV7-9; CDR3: CASSVWEGTVEKLFF
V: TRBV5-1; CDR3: CASSSQETQYF
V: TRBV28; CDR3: CASSFLSSGNTIYF
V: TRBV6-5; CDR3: CASSGPAGVDEQYF
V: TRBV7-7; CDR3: CASSLDTGSYEQYF
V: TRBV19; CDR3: CASSDRQSTDTQYF
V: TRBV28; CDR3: CASSLDYYSYNEQFF
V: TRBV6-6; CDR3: CASSYSNSRYLF
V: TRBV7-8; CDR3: CASSPQSYEQYF
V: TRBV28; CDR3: CASSLLAGPLHF
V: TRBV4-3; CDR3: CASSQDLGSGVENGELFF
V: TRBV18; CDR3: CASSRTSDTDTQYF
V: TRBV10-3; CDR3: CAISDPGLGSGELFF
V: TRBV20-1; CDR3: CSAQGTEAFF
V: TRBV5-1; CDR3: CASSLTGGLAYNEQFF
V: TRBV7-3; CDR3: CASSRLAGGYNEQFF
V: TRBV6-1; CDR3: CASSLTLALYGYTF
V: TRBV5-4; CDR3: CASSFSGTSGAGELFF
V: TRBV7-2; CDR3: CASSFLGQPQHF
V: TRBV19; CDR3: CASSTRRGGDTGELFF
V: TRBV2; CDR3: CASSESGLREQPQHF
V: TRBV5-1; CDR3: CASSLAGAGMGETQYF
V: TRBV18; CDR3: CASSQQGKNTEAFF
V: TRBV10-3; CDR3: CAISGNNEQFF
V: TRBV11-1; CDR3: CASSFGPEAFF
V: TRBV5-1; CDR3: CASSWAEISNQPQHF
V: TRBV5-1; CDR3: CASSLGGRGRSEAFF
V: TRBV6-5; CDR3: CASSPTYSYEQYF
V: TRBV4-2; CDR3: CASSQALVPGVAQPQHF
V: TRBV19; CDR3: CASNIRLGGANYGYTF
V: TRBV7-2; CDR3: CASSLVGGLGYTF